Listed below are T cell receptor beta chains from one sample, sequenced in a study of STAT5B mutations in CD4+ large granular lymphocyte leukemia. Some clones are missing from TCRdb's copy, which holds only in-frame ones; the method was immunoSEQ multiplex PCR. This table holds roughly 41,000 clones, 75% to 85% found once. Sample: CD4+ T cells from blood buffy coats. The receptors originated from a human donor in good health. Each CDR3 is given without its conserved first and last residue. A D gene is named only where the DNA matches it firmly.

v_call | d_call | cdr3_aa
TRBV5-4 | - | ASSLAGSSYEQY
TRBV30 | TRBD2 | ALTLAGVTDTQY
TRBV6-5 | - | ASSYRLPSRDTQY
TRBV7-3 | TRBD2 | ASSTQGLTSARIYNEQF
TRBV7-9 | - | ASSLGVGGNYEQY
TRBV14 | TRBD1 | ASSSRTGRETQY
TRBV29-1 | TRBD1 | SVHGGGQGAWDERY
TRBV30 | - | AWSTENIAEGKLF
TRBV5-1 | - | ASSSDRTSSYEQY
TRBV7-8 | - | ASRQTYTGELF
TRBV6-5 | - | ASSRTQGVDEQY
TRBV5-1 | - | ASSAYGPGANYGYT
TRBV19 | TRBD1 | ASSPPRDRGYNEQF
TRBV6-5 | TRBD1 | ASSDRGDQETQY
TRBV2 | - | ASSENYEQY
TRBV4-1 | TRBD1 | ASSQVFDRGVWAQY
TRBV4-1 | - | ASSQESDGGTDTQY
TRBV5-1 | TRBD2 | ASSSYGGASYEQY
TRBV2 | - | ASSPLRGNYGYT
TRBV7-2 | - | ASSRSTDTQY
TRBV6-5 | - | ASSPRRGSNQPQH
TRBV11-2 | - | ASSLITESRETQY
TRBV2 | TRBD2 | ASSQQSGSGYEQF
TRBV6-1 | - | ASGGLYGYT
TRBV6-1 | - | ASSEANRESSGYT
TRBV5-1 | - | ASRGGIGNEQF
TRBV7-2 | TRBD1 | ASSFTGTAEY
TRBV9 | TRBD1 | ASSYGTGGTYEQY
TRBV6-6 | - | ASSYGDTYEQY
TRBV7-2 | - | ASSFAGSSYNEQF
TRBV5-4 | - | ASSFDGSYEQY
TRBV10-3 | - | AIMKASTDTQY
TRBV16 | - | ASSQSQGRSDTQY
TRBV19 | - | ASSIEVTQETQY
TRBV7-8 | - | ASSLDGQETQY
TRBV7-7 | - | ASSLPGSSYNEQF
TRBV14 | - | ASSQERGYGYT
TRBV7-3 | - | ASSLYRDGFDTQY
TRBV20-1 | - | SARASDEQF
TRBV10-3 | TRBD2 | AIRVGLAEYNEQF
TRBV23-1 | - | ASSRWGSYEQY
TRBV7-2 | TRBD2 | ASSLNPSGRARETQY
TRBV7-2 | - | ASSLTDEGYGYT
TRBV19 | TRBD1 | ASSTGGITEAF
TRBV30 | - | AWDRQIGHEQY